This T cell receptor beta chain comes out of a study of Graves' ophthalmopathy and Graves' hyperthyroidism. Included hyperthyroidism patients were aged 18 to 65 and newly diagnosed (under 2 months' duration). The diagnosis was founded upon clinical symptoms, serum thyroxine, TRAb, thyroid ultrasound and orbital computed tomography. RNA transcripts served as template for amplifying TCR beta CDR3 sequences. First-round RT-PCR employed HTBI primers, with a second-round multiplex PCR after it. TCRdb used MiXCR to reprocess the multiplex PCR reads, holding one entry per CDR3 protein. This table holds under 800,000 distinct CDR3 sequences, about 20% found once. This clonotype has ten or more counts. The origin of this receptor is a woman under 30 with stable Graves' hyperthyroidism. Some clones in this sample may be carry-over from other donors' samples. Material for sequencing was peripheral blood.

The CDR3 sequence: CASSPGRWGNNYEQYF. The CDR3 DNA follows: TGTGCCAGCAGCCCCGGCCGGTGGGGGAATAACTACGAGCAGTACTTC. The chain combines TRBV11-2 with TRBJ2-7, with D possibly called TRBD1 or TRBD2 (5 bases each). The CDR3 is 16 amino acids. V was shortened by 5 bases and J by 3 bases, with 20 bases between the two germline ends. CDR1 is SGHAT and CDR2 is FQNNGV in the germline V gene.